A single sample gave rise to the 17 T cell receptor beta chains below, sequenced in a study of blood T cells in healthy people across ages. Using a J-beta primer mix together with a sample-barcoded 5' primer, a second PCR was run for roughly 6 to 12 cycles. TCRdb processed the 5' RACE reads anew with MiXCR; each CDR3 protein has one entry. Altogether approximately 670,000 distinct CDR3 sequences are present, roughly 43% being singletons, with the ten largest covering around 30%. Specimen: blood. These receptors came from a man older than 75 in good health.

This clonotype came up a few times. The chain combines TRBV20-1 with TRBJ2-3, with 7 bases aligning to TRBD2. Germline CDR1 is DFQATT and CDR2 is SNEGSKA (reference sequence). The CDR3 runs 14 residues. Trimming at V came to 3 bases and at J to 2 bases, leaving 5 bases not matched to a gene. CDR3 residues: CSASGGFDTDTQYF. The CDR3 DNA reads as TGCAGTGCTAGCGGGGGGTTTGACACAGATACGCAGTATTTT.

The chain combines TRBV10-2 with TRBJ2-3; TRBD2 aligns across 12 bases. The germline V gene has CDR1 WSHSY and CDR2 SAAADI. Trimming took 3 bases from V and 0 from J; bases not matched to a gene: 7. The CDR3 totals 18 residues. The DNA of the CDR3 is TGCGCCAGCAGTGATTCTTCACTAGCGGGGGGAAGCACAGATACGCAGTATTTT. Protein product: CASSDSSLAGGSTDTQYF.

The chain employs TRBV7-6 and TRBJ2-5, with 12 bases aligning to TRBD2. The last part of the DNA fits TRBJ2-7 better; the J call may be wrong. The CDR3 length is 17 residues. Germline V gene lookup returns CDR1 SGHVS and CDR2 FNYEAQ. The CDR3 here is CASSSQASSGGADEQYF. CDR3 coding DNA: TGTGCCAGCAGCTCGCAAGCTTCTAGCGGGGGGGCCGACGAGCAGTACTTC.

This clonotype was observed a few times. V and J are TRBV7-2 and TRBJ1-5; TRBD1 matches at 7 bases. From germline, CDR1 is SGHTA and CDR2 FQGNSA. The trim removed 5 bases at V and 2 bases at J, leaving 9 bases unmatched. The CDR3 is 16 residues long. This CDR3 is CASSPTGARGNQPQHF. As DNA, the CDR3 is TGTGCCAGCAGCCCAACAGGGGCTCGAGGCAATCAGCCCCAGCATTTT.

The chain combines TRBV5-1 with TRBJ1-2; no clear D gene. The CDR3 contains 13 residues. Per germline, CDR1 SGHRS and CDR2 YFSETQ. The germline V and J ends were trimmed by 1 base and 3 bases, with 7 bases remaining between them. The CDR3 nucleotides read TGCGCCAGCAGCTTGAACAGAGACTATGGCTACACCTTC. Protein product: CASSLNRDYGYTF.

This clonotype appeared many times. CDR3 in amino acids: CSVDSDSIQYF. The CDR3 nucleotides are TGCAGCGTGGACAGTGATAGCATTCAGTACTTC. V gene TRBV29-1 combines with J gene TRBJ2-4, with a tentative D call TRBD1 (6 bases). Germline CDR1 is SQVTM and CDR2 is ANQGSEA. The CDR3 has 11 residues. Trimming left V 6 bases short and J 9 bases short, with 12 bases between.

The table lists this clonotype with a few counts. The CDR3 region has the DNA TGTGCCAGCAGTTTAAAGGGACTAGCGGTTACCGTTGGGACAGATACGCAGTATTTT. Its translation: CASSLKGLAVTVGTDTQYF. V is TRBV27 and J is TRBJ2-3, with 11 bases aligning to TRBD2. Germline CDR1 reads MNHEY; CDR2 reads SMNVEV (reference sequence). CDR3 length: 19 amino acids. Trimming at V came to 2 bases and at J to 3 bases, leaving 13 bases not matched to a gene.

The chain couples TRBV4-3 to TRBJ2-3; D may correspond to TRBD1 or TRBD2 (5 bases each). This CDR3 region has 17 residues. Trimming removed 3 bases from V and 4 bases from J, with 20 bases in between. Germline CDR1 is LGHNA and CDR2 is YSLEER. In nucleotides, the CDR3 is TGCGCCAGCAGCCAGTCTCCGGGACGTGAGGTGGCAGATACGCAGTATTTT. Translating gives CASSQSPGREVADTQYF.

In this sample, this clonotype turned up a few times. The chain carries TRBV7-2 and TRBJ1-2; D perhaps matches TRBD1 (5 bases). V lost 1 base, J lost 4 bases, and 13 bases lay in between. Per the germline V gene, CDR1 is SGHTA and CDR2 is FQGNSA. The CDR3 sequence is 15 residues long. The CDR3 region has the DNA TGTGCCAGCAGCTTAGAGCCATCAGGGATCTATGGCTACACCTTC. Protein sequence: CASSLEPSGIYGYTF.

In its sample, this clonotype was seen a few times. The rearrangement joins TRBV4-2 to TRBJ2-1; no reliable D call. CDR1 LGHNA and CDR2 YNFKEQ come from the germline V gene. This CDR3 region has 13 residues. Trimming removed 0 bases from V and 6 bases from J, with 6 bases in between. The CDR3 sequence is CASSQDLINEQFF. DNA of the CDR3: TGTGCCAGCAGCCAAGATCTGATCAATGAGCAGTTCTTC.

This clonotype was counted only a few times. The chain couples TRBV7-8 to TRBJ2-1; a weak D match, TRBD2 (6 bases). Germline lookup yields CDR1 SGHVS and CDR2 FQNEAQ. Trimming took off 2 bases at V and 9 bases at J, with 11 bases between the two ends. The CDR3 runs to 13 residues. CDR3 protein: CASSLRRAGEQFF. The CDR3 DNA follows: TGTGCCAGCAGCTTACGGAGGGCCGGTGAGCAGTTCTTC.

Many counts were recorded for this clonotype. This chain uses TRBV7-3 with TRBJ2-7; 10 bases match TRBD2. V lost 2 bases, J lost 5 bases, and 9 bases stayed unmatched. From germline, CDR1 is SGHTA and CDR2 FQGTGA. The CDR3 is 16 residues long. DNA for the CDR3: TGTGCCAGCAGCTTATCTCCTAGCGGGAGTCTCCACGAGCAGTACTTC. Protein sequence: CASSLSPSGSLHEQYF.

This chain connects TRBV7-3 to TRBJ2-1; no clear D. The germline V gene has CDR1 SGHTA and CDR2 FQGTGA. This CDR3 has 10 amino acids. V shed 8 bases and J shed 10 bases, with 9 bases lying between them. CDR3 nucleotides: TGTGCCAGCCCCCGTAAAGAGCAGTTCTTC. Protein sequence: CASPRKEQFF.

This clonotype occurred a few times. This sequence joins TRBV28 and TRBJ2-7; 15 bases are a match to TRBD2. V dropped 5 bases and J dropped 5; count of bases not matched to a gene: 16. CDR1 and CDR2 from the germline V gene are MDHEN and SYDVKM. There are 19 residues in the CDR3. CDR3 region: CASSPTQPGLAGGTHEQYF. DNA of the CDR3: TGTGCCAGCAGTCCCACCCAGCCGGGACTAGCGGGAGGAACCCACGAGCAGTACTTC.

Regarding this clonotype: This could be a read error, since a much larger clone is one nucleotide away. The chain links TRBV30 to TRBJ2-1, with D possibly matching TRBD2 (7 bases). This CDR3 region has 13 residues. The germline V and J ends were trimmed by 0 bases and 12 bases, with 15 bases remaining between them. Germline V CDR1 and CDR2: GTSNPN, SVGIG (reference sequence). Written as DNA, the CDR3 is TGTGCCTGGAGTGTAGGGTCGGGGGGCTGGCAGTTCTTC. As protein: CAWSVGSGGWQFF.

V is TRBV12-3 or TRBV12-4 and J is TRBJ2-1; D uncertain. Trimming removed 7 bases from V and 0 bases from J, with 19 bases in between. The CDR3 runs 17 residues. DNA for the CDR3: TGTGCCAGCAAGGCTCGCGGAGACATCAGCTCCTACAATGAGCAGTTCTTC. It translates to CASKARGDISSYNEQFF.

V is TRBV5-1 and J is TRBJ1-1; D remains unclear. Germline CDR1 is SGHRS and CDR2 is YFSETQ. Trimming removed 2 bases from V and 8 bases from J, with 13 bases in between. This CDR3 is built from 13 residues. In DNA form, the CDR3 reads TGCGCCAGCAGCTTTGCGGCGGCAGACGAAGCTTTCTTT. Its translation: CASSFAAADEAFF.